The rows below give T cell receptor beta chains drawn from one sample of a study of cytomegalovirus exposure and HLA in healthy donors. Profiled with immunoSEQ multiplex PCR; TCRdb holds only in-frame clones, not every one. The repertoire holds around 170,000 clones, with over 60% as singletons. The material sequenced was PBMCs. Source of these receptors: a girl under 18 in good health and CMV-seronegative. Each CDR3 is given with its conserved first and last residue. D genes are given only for firm matches. Expanded clones get a size class; other rows say once, few or many, or leave the size out.

clone_size,v_call,cdr3_length,j_call,d_call,cdr3_nt,cdr3_aa
-,TRBV7-9,14,TRBJ2-1,TRBD2,TGTGCCAGCAGCCCGAGCGGGACCTACAATGAGCAGTTCTTC,CASSPSGTYNEQFF
-,TRBV6-4,14,TRBJ1-1,-,TGTGCCAGCAGTGACTCGAGTGAGAACACTGAAGCTTTCTTT,CASSDSSENTEAFF
-,TRBV5-1,16,TRBJ2-1,-,TGCGCCAGCAGCTTGTCCCCCGGAGGGGTTCGGAATGAGCAGTTCTTC,CASSLSPGGVRNEQFF
-,TRBV6-6,14,TRBJ1-1,-,TGTGCCAGCAGTTATCAGGGGACGAACACTGAAGCTTTCTTT,CASSYQGTNTEAFF
-,TRBV7-9,11,TRBJ2-1,-,TGTGCCAGCAACACAGGGTATGAGCAGTTCTTC,CASNTGYEQFF
-,TRBV27,13,TRBJ1-2,-,TGTGCCAGCAGTTTACAGGGCGCAAATGGCTACACCTTC,CASSLQGANGYTF
-,TRBV2,15,TRBJ2-3,TRBD2,TGTGCCAGCAGTGCTAGCGGGGGGAGCACAGATACGCAGTATTTT,CASSASGGSTDTQYF
once,TRBV7-9,14,TRBJ2-7,-,TGTGCCAGCAGCCAACAGGGACGCTCCTACGAGCAGTACTTC,CASSQQGRSYEQYF
few,TRBV6-1,13,TRBJ2-3,-,TGTGCCAGCAGACAGGGATGGACAGATACGCAGTATTTT,CASRQGWTDTQYF
-,TRBV6-1,15,TRBJ1-2,-,TGTGCCAGCAGTCCCGAGGGGACAACTAACTATGGCTACACCTTC,CASSPEGTTNYGYTF
-,TRBV5-1,16,TRBJ1-4,TRBD1,TGCGCCAGCAGCCCCGGACAGGTCTCAACTAATGAAAAACTGTTTTTT,CASSPGQVSTNEKLFF